What follows is one TCR beta chain and its context. Its antigen is still unknown. The PCR ran on 60 Vbeta and 13 Jbeta primers. Assay used: immunoSEQ multiplex PCR; TCRdb lists only in-frame clones, some missing. The sample includes more than 150,000 clones, roughly three quarters of them seen just once. The sample comes from a study of cytomegalovirus exposure and HLA in healthy donors. The overall study: HLA-typed donors contributed 80 million to 85 million unique TCRs, which were held in an early data release. General study findings and limits: There were reportedly fewer N-insertions in an Asian-associated ancestry cluster than the approximately 630-donor mean, in a later analysis. Among CMV-associated TCR beta chains, most appeared HLA-restricted in a later analysis.

Germline V gives CDR1 MNHNS, CDR2 SASEGT. CDR3 length: 17 residues. The trim removed 1 base at V and 2 bases at J, leaving 7 bases unmatched. The sample consisted of PBMCs. The clonotype comes from a woman in her 40s in good health and CMV-seropositive. J is TRBJ2-3 and V is TRBV6-1, with 9 bases matching TRBD2. CDR3 nucleotides: TGTGCCAGCAGTGAAGGTAGCGGGGGAGCTATCACAGATACGCAGTATTTT. Amino acid sequence: CASSEGSGGAITDTQYF.